Below, 4 T cell receptor beta chains from the same sample are listed, as sequenced in a study of T cell responses to AZD1222 COVID-19 vaccine. Repertoires were generated with immunoSEQ multiplex PCR, while TCRdb's copy carries only in-frame clones and drops some. Found here are fewer than 150,000 clones, about 88% of them singletons; the top ten hold approximately 9.8%. The sample consisted of peripheral blood, taken 28 days after the second AZD1222 dose. The receptors shown here come from an adult who received the AZD1222 COVID-19 vaccine.

The chain carries TRBV12-5 and TRBJ1-6, with unresolved D. V was cut by 8 bases and J by 14 bases, with 16 bases left in between. Per germline, CDR1 LGHNT and CDR2 FRNRAP. The CDR3 runs to 12 residues. This CDR3 reads CASCLERSALHF. The CDR3 region has the DNA TGTGCTAGTTGCCTGGAAAGGTCGGCCCTCCACTTT.

The V call is TRBV18, the J call TRBJ1-2; D is possibly TRBD1 (5 bases). This CDR3 is 14 amino acids long. V was pared by 3 bases and J by 4 bases, with 12 bases between. Germline CDR1 is KGHSH and CDR2 is LQKENI. CDR3 DNA: TGTGCCAGCTCACCCCTACAGGAAGGCTATGGCTACACCTTC. It encodes CASSPLQEGYGYTF.

This chain uses TRBV19 with TRBJ2-1; 15 bases are a match to TRBD2. In germline, CDR1 is LNHDA, CDR2 SQIVND (reference sequence). This CDR3 spans 20 amino acids. Trimming at V came to 1 base and at J to 0 bases, leaving 7 bases not matched to a gene. CDR3 amino acids: CASSIVVGTSGRSSYNEQFF. DNA for the CDR3: TGTGCCAGTAGTATAGTCGTGGGGACTAGCGGGAGGAGCTCCTACAATGAGCAGTTCTTC.

This chain joins TRBV5-1 and TRBJ2-5, with 12 bases matching TRBD2. The J segment lost 6 bases and the V segment lost 4 bases, leaving 10 bases of the junction unmatched. Germline assignment: CDR1 SGHRS and CDR2 YFSETQ. CDR3 length: 16 amino acids. The CDR3 sequence is CASSGASGGASKTQYF. The DNA of the CDR3 is TGCGCCAGCAGCGGGGCTAGCGGGGGGGCTTCGAAGACCCAGTACTTC.